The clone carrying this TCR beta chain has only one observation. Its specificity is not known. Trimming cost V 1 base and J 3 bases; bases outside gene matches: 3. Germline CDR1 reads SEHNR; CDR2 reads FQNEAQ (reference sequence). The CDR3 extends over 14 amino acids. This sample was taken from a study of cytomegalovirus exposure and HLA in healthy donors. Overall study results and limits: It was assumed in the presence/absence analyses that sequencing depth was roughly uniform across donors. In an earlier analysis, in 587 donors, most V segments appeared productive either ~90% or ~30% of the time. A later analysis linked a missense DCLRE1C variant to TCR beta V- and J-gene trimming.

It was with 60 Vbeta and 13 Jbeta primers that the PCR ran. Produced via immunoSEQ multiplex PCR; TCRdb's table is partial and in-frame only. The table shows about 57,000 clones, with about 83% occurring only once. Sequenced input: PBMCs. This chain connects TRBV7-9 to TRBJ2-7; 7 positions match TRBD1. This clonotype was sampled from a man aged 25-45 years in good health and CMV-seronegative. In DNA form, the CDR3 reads TGTGCCAGCAGCTTAGGACAGGGATTCTACGAGCAGTACTTC. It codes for CASSLGQGFYEQYF.